The 17 T cell receptor beta chains listed next were all sequenced from one sample in a study of OX40 agonist ivuxolimab in advanced cancers. The protocol was immunoSEQ multiplex PCR, while the TCRdb copy is restricted to in-frame clones and leaves out a portion. This table has 41,000 or so clones, 85% appearing once. This specimen consisted of CD4+ or CD8+ T cells sorted from blood, obtained in a trial of the OX40 agonist ivuxolimab. The receptors originated from an adult with an advanced solid tumor such as melanoma, head and neck, liver or kidney cancer.

The chain combines TRBV29-1 with TRBJ1-2; D call uncertain. The germline gives CDR1 SQVTM, CDR2 ANQGSEA. V was pared by 7 bases and J by 2 bases, with 8 bases between. CDR3 size: 11 residues. CDR3 residues: CSAPGNYGYTF. CDR3 DNA sequence: TGCAGCGCCCCCGGGAACTATGGCTACACCTTC.

This chain joins TRBV4-1 and TRBJ2-1; D assignment may be TRBD1 or TRBD2 (5 bases each). There are 13 residues in the CDR3. Deletions cut 1 base from V and 10 bases from J, with 11 bases between. Germline assignment: CDR1 MGHRA and CDR2 YSYEKL. CDR3 sequence (DNA): TGCGCCAGCAGCCAAGCCTCCAGGGACGAGCAGTTCTTC. Translating gives CASSQASRDEQFF.

The chain uses TRBV6-1 and TRBJ1-2, with 7 positions matching TRBD1. The CDR3 has 12 amino acids. Trimming took 7 bases from V and 11 from J; bases not matched to a gene: 10. Germline CDR1 reads MNHNS; CDR2 reads SASEGT. The CDR3 DNA follows: TGTGCCAGCACACCGGAAGGCAGGGGGTACACCTTC. As protein: CASTPEGRGYTF.

CDR3 region: CASSDNGQGAAFF. CDR3 DNA: TGTGCCAGCAGCGATAACGGACAGGGTGCTGCTTTCTTT. The chain couples TRBV11-2 to TRBJ1-1, with 8 positions matching TRBD1. Germline CDR1 reads SGHAT; CDR2 reads FQNNGV. Trimming at V came to 5 bases and at J to 11 bases, leaving 10 bases not matched to a gene. The CDR3 length is 13 residues.

The gene calls are TRBV7-8 and TRBJ2-5, with TRBD2 matching over 14 bases. The germline V gene encodes CDR1 SGHVS and CDR2 FQNEAQ. This CDR3 is 15 amino acids long. Trimming removed 3 bases from V and 5 bases from J; junction bases left unmatched: 2. CDR3 loop: CASSLGLAGVETQYF. The CDR3 nucleotides are TGTGCCAGCAGCTTGGGACTAGCGGGGGTTGAGACCCAGTACTTC. The full variable domain, completed using reference TRBV7-8 and TRBJ2-5, is GAGVSQSPRYKVAKRGQDVALRCDPISGHVSLFWYQQALGQGPEFLTYFQNEAQLDKSGLPSDRFFAERPEGSVSTLKIQRTQQEDSAVYLCASSLGLAGVETQYFGPGTRLLVL.

The rearrangement joins TRBV5-6 to TRBJ2-3; 7 nucleotides align to TRBD1. The CDR3 has 14 residues. J was trimmed by 1 base and V by 4 bases; bases with no gene match: 3. In germline, CDR1 is SGHDT, CDR2 YYEEEE. DNA for the CDR3: TGTGCCAGCAGCGCAACAGGGGGCACAGATACGCAGTATTTT. It is translated as CASSATGGTDTQYF.

This chain connects TRBV9 to TRBJ2-1; D is unclear. V was shortened by 5 bases and J by 8 bases, with 14 bases between the two germline ends. This CDR3 spans 13 amino acids. From germline, CDR1 is SGDLS and CDR2 YYNGEE. For the CDR3, the DNA is TGTGCCAGCAGACTCAAGCCCGAGGATGAGCAGTTCTTC. It yields the protein CASRLKPEDEQFF.

The rearrangement joins TRBV28 to TRBJ2-1; 15 positions match TRBD2. The CDR3 is 17 residues long. In germline, CDR1 is MDHEN, CDR2 SYDVKM. The V segment lost 5 bases and the J segment 9 bases; nucleotides outside the gene matches: 11. Here the CDR3 DNA reads TGTGCCAGCAGTACCACCGGACTAGCGGGGGGGCGGCGTGAGCAGTTCTTC. Its protein product is CASSTTGLAGGRREQFF. Complete variable domain (other parts from reference TRBV28 and TRBJ2-1): DVKVTQSSRYLVKRTGEKVFLECVQDMDHENMFWYRQDPGLGLRLIYFSYDVKMKEKGDIPEGYSVSREKKERFSLILESASTNQTSMYLCASSTTGLAGGRREQFFGPGTRLTVL.

The chain joins TRBV7-9 to TRBJ2-5, with TRBD2 matching 11 bases. The V and J ends lost 5 bases and 5 bases, in that order; junction bases with no gene match: 13. Germline values: CDR1 SEHNR, CDR2 FQNEAQ (reference sequence). The CDR3 covers 17 residues. CDR3 region: CASSKGDLAGGGETQYF. The DNA of the CDR3 is TGTGCCAGCAGCAAGGGGGACCTAGCGGGAGGCGGGGAGACCCAGTACTTC.

The chain links TRBV10-3 to TRBJ1-4; the D is unclear. V was pared by 10 bases and J by 8 bases, with 20 bases between. CDR3 length: 14 amino acids. Germline V gene lookup returns CDR1 ENHRY and CDR2 SYGVKD. Written as DNA, the CDR3 is TGTGCCACCAGCCCAGACTCCCTGAAGGAAAAACTGTTTTTT. It is translated as CATSPDSLKEKLFF.

The chain joins TRBV18 to TRBJ2-6, with 7 bases aligning to TRBD2. J lost 1 base, V lost 4 bases, and 7 bases had no gene match. The CDR3 length is 17 residues. Germline loops: CDR1 KGHSH, CDR2 LQKENI. CDR3 loop: CASSLRPGGSGANVLTF. CDR3 coding DNA: TGTGCCAGCTCACTCCGACCCGGGGGGTCTGGGGCCAACGTCCTGACTTTC.

This chain links TRBV7-6 with TRBJ2-3; TRBD2 matches at 13 bases. The CDR3 loop spans 17 amino acids. The V gene end was trimmed by 4 bases and the J gene end by 6 bases; junction bases not matched to a gene: 10. Germline loops: CDR1 SGHVS, CDR2 FNYEAQ. The CDR3 loop is CASSSGLAGSRADTQYF. CDR3 coding DNA: TGTGCCAGCAGCTCGGGACTAGCGGGGTCCCGGGCCGATACGCAGTATTTT.

This clone showed up just once. This chain joins TRBV5-5 and TRBJ2-5, with unresolved D. V gave up 1 base and J gave up 5 bases, with 15 bases separating them. The germline gives CDR1 SGHKS, CDR2 YYEKEE (reference sequence). This CDR3 is 15 amino acids long. The CDR3 loop is CASSLTPSRAETQYF. Here the CDR3 DNA reads TGTGCCAGCAGCTTGACCCCCAGTAGGGCGGAGACCCAGTACTTC.

The chain links TRBV7-9 to TRBJ1-1; TRBD1 might be the D (5 bases). The V end lost 1 base, the J end lost 1 base, and 7 bases lay between the germline ends. Germline assignment: CDR1 SEHNR and CDR2 FQNEAQ (reference sequence). The CDR3 spans 14 residues. CDR3 loop: CASSLDRTNTEAFF. Here the CDR3 DNA reads TGTGCCAGCAGCTTAGACAGGACGAACACTGAAGCTTTCTTT.

The J gene is TRBJ1-1, the V gene TRBV5-1, with D possibly matching TRBD1 (5 bases). Deletions cut 6 bases from V and 5 bases from J, with 20 bases between. Germline assignment: CDR1 SGHRS and CDR2 YFSETQ. This CDR3 has 15 amino acids. CDR3 region: CASMVKAGSGTEAFF. CDR3 nucleotide sequence: TGCGCCAGCATGGTGAAGGCGGGGTCAGGGACTGAAGCTTTCTTT.

This clone was counted once. V usage is TRBV7-6 and J usage is TRBJ2-5; TRBD2 is a possible D gene (6 bases). CDR1 and CDR2 (germline): SGHVS, FNYEAQ. The CDR3 totals 14 residues. Trimming removed 2 bases from V and 1 base from J, with 8 bases in between. The CDR3 DNA is TGTGCCAGCAGCTTATCGACTAGCCAAGAGACCCAGTACTTC. Protein sequence: CASSLSTSQETQYF.

The chain has TRBV6-6 and TRBJ1-5, with D uncertain. The length of the CDR3 is 15 residues. From germline, CDR1 is MNHNY and CDR2 SVGAGI (reference sequence). Between the trimmed V and J ends, which lost 8 bases and 3 bases, there was a span of 17 bases. Here the CDR3 DNA reads TGTGCCAGCGCCCCCCCGCGTGGCTCCAATCAGCCCCAGCATTTT. Its translation: CASAPPRGSNQPQHF.